This T cell receptor beta chain was sequenced for a study of T cells in Graves' hyperthyroidism and ophthalmopathy. For the study at large: Peripheral blood was collected at initial diagnosis, before any treatment.

The TCR beta CDR3 regions underwent amplification using RNA transcripts as the source. HTBI primers were employed in a first-round RT-PCR of the TCR CDR3. TCRdb called the multiplex PCR reads again in MiXCR, with one record for every CDR3 protein. This sample has some 570,000 distinct CDR3 sequences; about 14% occur once, and the top ten carry 6.5% to 9%. This clonotype was seen at least ten times. Exclusions: uncontrolled infection, other autoimmune disease, pregnancy, lactation. Germline V gene sequence: CDR1 LGHNT, CDR2 FRNRAP. The V gene lost 2 bases and the J gene lost 4 bases, with 15 bases spanning the gap. This CDR3 spans 15 amino acids.

The chain joins TRBV12-5 to TRBJ2-7; a possible D gene is TRBD2 (6 bases). Sequencing was carried out using blood. This TCR was sampled from a woman younger than 35 with Graves' ophthalmopathy. The CDR3 is CASGLPRLVWYEQYF. CDR3 DNA sequence: TGTGCTAGTGGTTTGCCTAGACTAGTCTGGTACGAGCAGTACTTC.